These T cell receptor beta chains were read from a single sample in a study of blood T cell repertoires in COVID-19. The repertoire was sequenced with immunoSEQ multiplex PCR; TCRdb's copy has only in-frame clones and lacks some. The profile covers about 280,000 clones, with approximately 89% appearing a single time and 2.8% taken by the ten largest. The material sequenced was PBMCs or T cells enriched from blood (not recorded which). The receptors derive from a man aged 35 to 55 who had been exposed to COVID-19. Both conserved end residues are part of each CDR3.

j_call v_call cdr3_aa
TRBJ1-4 TRBV27 CASSLRGSSYEKLFF
TRBJ1-1 TRBV18 CASSPLDREAFF
TRBJ2-3 TRBV4-2 CASSQDPGLAGGPTTDTQYF
TRBJ2-3 TRBV3-1/TRBV3-2 CASSQGRGTQYF
TRBJ1-2 TRBV28 CASSGDRGLGYTF
TRBJ2-1 TRBV28 CASSFSRAKPNNEQFF
TRBJ1-1 TRBV20-1 CSASSAGFEAFF
TRBJ2-7 TRBV11-3 CASSLELSKGEQYF
TRBJ2-7 TRBV11-2 CASSLGLTSSYEQYF
TRBJ2-1 TRBV25-1 CASSEYRREYDNEQFF
TRBJ1-2 TRBV6-5 CASSPGTEGYGYTF
TRBJ1-6 TRBV5-1 CASSTGTDYNSPLHF
TRBJ2-3 TRBV18 CASSNSGGSTDTQYF
TRBJ2-7 TRBV5-6 CASSFQASYEQYF